Described below is a single TCR beta chain sequence and its context. Its antigen is currently unknown. Generated by immunoSEQ multiplex PCR, the TCRdb table keeps only in-frame clones and is missing some. The sample carries about 23,000 clones, around 89% recorded once. The data derive from a study of T cells in localized non-small cell lung cancer. Study outcomes and limitations: Higher adjacent-lung clonality was associated with shorter survival.

CDR3 length equals 16 residues. Germline lookup yields CDR1 SQVTM and CDR2 ANQGSEA. V shed 7 bases and J 4 bases; nucleotides not matched to a gene: 17. The chain links TRBV29-1 to TRBJ1-1, with 8 bases fitting TRBD1. The TCR sequence derives from a woman aged 40 to 75 with stage III lung adenocarcinoma. The sample consisted of peripheral blood mononuclear cells, taken before any cancer treatment. CDR3 in DNA: TGCAGCGCCGATTCCCGGACAGGGTGGTATGGCACTGAAGCTTTCTTT. It codes for CSADSRTGWYGTEAFF.